The rows below give T cell receptor beta chains drawn from one sample of a study of control samples from healthy donors and cancer patients. Sequencing used immunoSEQ multiplex PCR; TCRdb keeps in-frame clones, though not all of them. The sample lists about 81,000 clones, approximately 94% seen once, with 4.5% to 5.5% in the top ten. Sequencing was carried out using blood. These receptors all come from a woman aged 18-29 years in good health. The CDR3 runs from the conserved cysteine through the conserved F or W. A D gene is named only where the DNA matches it firmly. Expanded clones are given a class, and other clones once, few, many or no size at all.

J: TRBJ1-2; D: TRBD1; size: once; V: TRBV29-1; CDR3: CSVDRTRADGYTF; DNA: TGCAGCGTGGACAGGACCCGAGCTGATGGCTACACCTTC
J: TRBJ2-7; D: NA; size: NA; V: TRBV28; CDR3: CASSSTRTAYEQYF; DNA: TGTGCCAGCAGCTCAACCAGGACAGCCTACGAGCAGTACTTC
J: TRBJ1-4; D: NA; size: NA; V: TRBV4-1; CDR3: CASSQGVEKLFF; DNA: TGCGCCAGCAGCCAAGGTGTCGAAAAACTGTTTTTT
J: TRBJ2-1; D: TRBD2; size: once; V: TRBV27; CDR3: CASSQWTSGAYNEQFF; DNA: TGTGCCAGCAGTCAGTGGACTAGCGGGGCCTACAATGAGCAGTTCTTC
J: TRBJ2-5; D: NA; size: NA; V: TRBV14; CDR3: CASSRETNLQETLYF; DNA: TGTGCCAGCAGCCGAGAAACGAACCTCCAAGAGACCCTGTACTTC
J: TRBJ2-2; D: TRBD2; size: NA; V: TRBV4-3; CDR3: CASSQDTAGGMPSHRELFF; DNA: TGCGCCAGCAGCCAAGATACAGCGGGAGGCATGCCATCCCACCGGGAGCTGTTTTTT
J: TRBJ1-5; D: TRBD1; size: NA; V: TRBV28; CDR3: CASTARYFRGPGNQPQHF; DNA: TGTGCCAGCACCGCCCGGTATTTCAGGGGGCCGGGCAATCAGCCCCAGCATTTT
J: TRBJ2-6; D: NA; size: NA; V: TRBV29-1; CDR3: CSVSFSGANVLTF; DNA: TGCAGCGTATCATTCTCTGGGGCCAACGTCCTGACTTTC
J: TRBJ2-5; D: TRBD2; size: once; V: TRBV4-2; CDR3: CASSKTSGRASETQYF; DNA: TGTGCCAGCAGCAAGACTAGCGGGAGGGCCTCAGAGACCCAGTACTTC
J: TRBJ2-1; D: NA; size: NA; V: TRBV19; CDR3: CASSIVNEQFF; DNA: TGTGCCAGTAGTATAGTAAATGAGCAGTTCTTC
J: TRBJ2-2; D: TRBD2; size: NA; V: TRBV27; CDR3: CASSLEAGGPFGELFF; DNA: TGTGCCAGCAGTCTCGAAGCGGGAGGGCCATTCGGGGAGCTGTTTTTT
J: TRBJ1-1; D: NA; size: NA; V: TRBV29-1; CDR3: CSVDLKRPVNTEAFF; DNA: TGCAGCGTTGATTTAAAACGACCGGTGAACACTGAAGCTTTCTTT
J: TRBJ1-5; D: NA; size: once; V: TRBV5-6; CDR3: CASSEVRGQPQHF; DNA: TGTGCCAGCAGCGAAGTAAGGGGGCAGCCCCAGCATTTT
J: TRBJ1-6; D: NA; size: NA; V: TRBV3-1/TRBV3-2; CDR3: CASSQGGAGNNSPLHF; DNA: TGTGCCAGCAGCCAGGGTGGAGCGGGTAATAATTCACCCCTCCACTTT
J: TRBJ2-5; D: TRBD1; size: NA; V: TRBV28; CDR3: CASSRDSLKTQYF; DNA: TGTGCCAGCAGTAGGGACAGCCTTAAGACCCAGTACTTC
J: TRBJ1-1; D: TRBD1; size: once; V: TRBV28; CDR3: CASSLFELTGVGFF; DNA: TGTGCCAGCAGTTTATTTGAGCTGACAGGGGTGGGTTTCTTT
J: TRBJ2-7; D: NA; size: NA; V: TRBV27; CDR3: CASSFRFDGAYEQYF; DNA: TGTGCCAGCAGTTTCCGGTTTGACGGGGCCTACGAGCAGTACTTC
J: TRBJ2-3; D: NA; size: NA; V: TRBV19; CDR3: CASSHSTDTQYF; DNA: TGTGCCAGTAGTCATAGCACAGATACGCAGTATTTT
J: TRBJ1-5; D: NA; size: NA; V: TRBV25-1; CDR3: CASIRRGARNSNQPQHF; DNA: TGTGCCAGCATCCGCAGGGGAGCCCGGAATAGCAATCAGCCCCAGCATTTT
J: TRBJ1-1; D: NA; size: NA; V: TRBV7-9; CDR3: CASSLAGGGRTEAFF; DNA: TGTGCCAGCAGCTTAGCGGGCGGGGGGCGAACTGAAGCTTTCTTT
J: TRBJ1-1; D: NA; size: NA; V: TRBV29-1; CDR3: CSVHTGEAFF; DNA: TGCAGCGTACACACAGGGGAAGCTTTCTTT
J: TRBJ1-4; D: NA; size: NA; V: TRBV19; CDR3: CASSGPDNEKLFF; DNA: TGTGCCAGTAGCGGACCGGACAATGAAAAACTGTTTTTT
J: TRBJ2-2; D: TRBD1; size: NA; V: TRBV19; CDR3: CASSIWDRVAGELFF; DNA: TGTGCCAGTAGTATCTGGGACAGGGTCGCCGGGGAGCTGTTTTTT
J: TRBJ1-2; D: TRBD1; size: once; V: TRBV14; CDR3: CASSPTGDPMTGYTF; DNA: TGTGCCAGCAGCCCAACAGGGGACCCTATGACGGGCTACACCTTC
J: TRBJ1-5; D: NA; size: NA; V: TRBV28; CDR3: CASSFQGWEPQHF; DNA: TGTGCCAGCAGTTTTCAGGGTTGGGAGCCCCAGCATTTT
J: TRBJ2-3; D: TRBD1; size: NA; V: TRBV5-6; CDR3: CASSLMGQGVQDTQYF; DNA: TGTGCCAGCAGCTTAATGGGGCAGGGGGTTCAGGATACGCAGTATTTT
J: TRBJ2-7; D: NA; size: NA; V: TRBV2; CDR3: CASSASGVGYEQYF; DNA: TGTGCCAGCAGCGCATCAGGGGTAGGCTACGAGCAGTACTTC
J: TRBJ2-3; D: NA; size: NA; V: TRBV3-1/TRBV3-2; CDR3: CASSQGRPSTDTQYF; DNA: TGTGCCAGCAGCCAGGGTCGTCCTAGCACAGATACGCAGTATTTT
J: TRBJ1-3; D: NA; size: once; V: TRBV28; CDR3: CASSFVGLGNTIYF; DNA: TGTGCCAGCAGTTTTGTCGGGTTGGGAAACACCATATATTTT
J: TRBJ2-1; D: NA; size: NA; V: TRBV4-2; CDR3: CASSHAAGERNEQFF; DNA: TGTGCCAGCAGCCATGCCGCGGGTGAGCGGAATGAGCAGTTCTTC
J: TRBJ2-7; D: NA; size: NA; V: TRBV5-6; CDR3: CASSLLDGTYEQYF; DNA: TGTGCCAGCAGCTTGCTGGACGGCACCTACGAGCAGTACTTC
J: TRBJ2-7; D: NA; size: NA; V: TRBV19; CDR3: CASSIASDSYEQYF; DNA: TGTGCCAGTAGTATAGCTAGCGACTCCTACGAGCAGTACTTC
J: TRBJ2-6; D: NA; size: NA; V: TRBV9; CDR3: CASSGGTGFTGANVLTF; DNA: TGTGCCAGCAGCGGTGGAACAGGGTTCACTGGGGCCAACGTCCTGACTTTC